This T cell receptor beta chain was sequenced for a study of beta chain features in type 1 diabetes. Findings and limits, study-wide: Any role of HLA type in TCRB rearrangement remained unresolved here. Across all four CD4+ subsets, people with type 1 diabetes showed modestly shorter TCRB CDR3s. The study notes PCR might favor shorter templates equally in patients and controls.

All of the isolated RNA was reverse transcribed, so expressed TCRB transcripts were sequenced. Sequencing used immunoSEQ multiplex PCR; TCRdb keeps in-frame clones, though not all of them. The sample records under 950,000 clones, around a sixth being singletons. Looked up from germline, CDR1 is MDHEN and CDR2 is SYDVKM. V shed 2 bases and J 1 base; nucleotides not matched to a gene: 3. The CDR3 consists of 15 residues. This clone was detected a few times. Its matching antigen is unknown. The sequenced sample consisted of naive CD4+ T cells from blood. V gene TRBV28 combines with J gene TRBJ2-5; 8 bases fit TRBD2. The clonotype originates from a young woman in good health. The CDR3 region is CASSLTAGGQETQYF. The CDR3 DNA reads TGTGCCAGCAGTTTAACGGCGGGGGGCCAAGAGACCCAGTACTTC.